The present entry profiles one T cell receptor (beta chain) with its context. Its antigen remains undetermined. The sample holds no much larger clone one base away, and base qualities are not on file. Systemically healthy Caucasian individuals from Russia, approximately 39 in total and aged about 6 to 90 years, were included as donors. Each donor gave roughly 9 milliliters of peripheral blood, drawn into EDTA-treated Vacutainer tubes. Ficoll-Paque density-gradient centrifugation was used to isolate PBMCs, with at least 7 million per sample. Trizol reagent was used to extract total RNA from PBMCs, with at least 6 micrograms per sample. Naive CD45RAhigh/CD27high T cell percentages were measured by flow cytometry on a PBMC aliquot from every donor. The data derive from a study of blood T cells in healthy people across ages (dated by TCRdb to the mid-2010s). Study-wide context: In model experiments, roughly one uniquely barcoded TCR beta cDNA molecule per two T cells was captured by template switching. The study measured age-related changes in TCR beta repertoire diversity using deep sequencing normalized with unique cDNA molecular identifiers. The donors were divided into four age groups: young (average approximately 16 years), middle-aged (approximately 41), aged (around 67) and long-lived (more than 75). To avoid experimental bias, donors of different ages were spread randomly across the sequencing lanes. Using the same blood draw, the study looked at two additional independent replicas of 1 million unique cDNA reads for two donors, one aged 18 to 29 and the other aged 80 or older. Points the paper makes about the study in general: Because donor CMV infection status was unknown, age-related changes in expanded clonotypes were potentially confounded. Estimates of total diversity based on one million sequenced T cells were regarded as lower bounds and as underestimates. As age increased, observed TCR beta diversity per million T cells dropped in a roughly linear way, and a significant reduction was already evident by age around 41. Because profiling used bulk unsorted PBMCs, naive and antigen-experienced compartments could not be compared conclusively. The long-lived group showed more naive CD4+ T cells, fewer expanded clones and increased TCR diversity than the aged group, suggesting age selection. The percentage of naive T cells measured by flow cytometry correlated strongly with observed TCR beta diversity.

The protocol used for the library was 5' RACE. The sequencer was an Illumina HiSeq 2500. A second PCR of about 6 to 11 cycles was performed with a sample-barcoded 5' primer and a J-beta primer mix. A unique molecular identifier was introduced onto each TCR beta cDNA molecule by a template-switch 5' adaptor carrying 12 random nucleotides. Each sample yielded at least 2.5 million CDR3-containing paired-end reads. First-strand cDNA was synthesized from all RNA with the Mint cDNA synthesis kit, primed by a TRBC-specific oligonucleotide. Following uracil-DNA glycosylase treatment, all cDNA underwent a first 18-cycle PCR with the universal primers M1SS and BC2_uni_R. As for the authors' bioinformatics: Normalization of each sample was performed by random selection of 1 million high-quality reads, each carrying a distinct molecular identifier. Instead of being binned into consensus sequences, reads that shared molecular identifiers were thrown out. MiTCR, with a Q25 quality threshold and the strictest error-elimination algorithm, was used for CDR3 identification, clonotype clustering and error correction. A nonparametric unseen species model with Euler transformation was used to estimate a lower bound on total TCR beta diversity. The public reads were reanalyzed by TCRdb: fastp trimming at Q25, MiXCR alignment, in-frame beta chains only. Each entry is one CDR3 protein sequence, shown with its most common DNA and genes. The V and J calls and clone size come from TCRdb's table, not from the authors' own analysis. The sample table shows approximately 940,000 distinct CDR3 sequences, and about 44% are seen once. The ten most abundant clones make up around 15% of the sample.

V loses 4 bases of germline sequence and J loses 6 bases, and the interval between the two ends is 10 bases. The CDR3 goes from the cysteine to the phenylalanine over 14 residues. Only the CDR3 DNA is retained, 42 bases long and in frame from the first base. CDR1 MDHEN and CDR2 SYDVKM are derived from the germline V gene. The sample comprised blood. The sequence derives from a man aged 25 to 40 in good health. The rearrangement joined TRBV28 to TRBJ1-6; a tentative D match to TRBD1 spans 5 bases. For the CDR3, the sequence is CASSSGASNSPLHF. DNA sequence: TGTGCCAGCAGTTCCGGGGCGAGTAATTCACCCCTCCACTTT.